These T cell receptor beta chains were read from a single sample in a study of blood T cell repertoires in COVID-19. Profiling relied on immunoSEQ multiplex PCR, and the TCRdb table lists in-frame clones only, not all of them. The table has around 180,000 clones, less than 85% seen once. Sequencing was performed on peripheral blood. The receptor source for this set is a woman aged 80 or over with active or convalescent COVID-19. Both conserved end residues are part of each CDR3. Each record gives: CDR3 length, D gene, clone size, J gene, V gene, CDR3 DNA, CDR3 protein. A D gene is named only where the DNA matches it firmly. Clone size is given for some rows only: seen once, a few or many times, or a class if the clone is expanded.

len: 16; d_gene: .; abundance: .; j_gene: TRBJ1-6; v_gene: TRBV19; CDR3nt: TGTGCCAGTAGTATTGGAGGAAGAACGGGAAATTCACCCCTCCACTTT; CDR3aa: CASSIGGRTGNSPLHF
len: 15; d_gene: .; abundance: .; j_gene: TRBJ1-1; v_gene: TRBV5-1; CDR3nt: TGCGCCAGCGGACCAGGGCCCCTAGAGAACACTGAAGCTTTCTTT; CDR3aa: CASGPGPLENTEAFF
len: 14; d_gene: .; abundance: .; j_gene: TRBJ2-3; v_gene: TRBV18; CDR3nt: TGTGCCAGCTCACCACCGAGCAGGGTTGTCACGCAGTATTTT; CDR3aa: CASSPPSRVVTQYF
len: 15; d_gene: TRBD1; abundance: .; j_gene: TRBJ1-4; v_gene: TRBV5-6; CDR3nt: TGTGCCAGCAGTTTACAGGGGGCTGGAGAGGAAAAACTGTTTTTT; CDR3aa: CASSLQGAGEEKLFF
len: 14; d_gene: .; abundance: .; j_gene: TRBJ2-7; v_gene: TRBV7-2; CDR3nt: TGTGCCAGCAGCCCAGACAGGCGATCCTACGAGCAGTACTTC; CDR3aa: CASSPDRRSYEQYF
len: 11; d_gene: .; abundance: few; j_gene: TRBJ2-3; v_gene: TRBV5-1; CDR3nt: TGCGCCAGCACAAACACAGATACGCAGTATTTT; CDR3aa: CASTNTDTQYF
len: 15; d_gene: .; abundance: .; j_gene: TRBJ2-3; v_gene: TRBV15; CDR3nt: TGTGCCACCAGCAGAGACCGGACTAGCACAGATACGCAGTATTTT; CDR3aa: CATSRDRTSTDTQYF
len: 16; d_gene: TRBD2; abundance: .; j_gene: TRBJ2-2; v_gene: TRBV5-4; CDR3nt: TGTGCCAGCAGCTTGGCTCCTGCGGGAGGGGCCGGGGAGCTGTTTTTT; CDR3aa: CASSLAPAGGAGELFF
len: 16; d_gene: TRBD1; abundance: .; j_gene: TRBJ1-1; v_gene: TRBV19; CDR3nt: TGTGCCAGTAGTATAGAGCCGGACAGGGTGAACACTGAAGCTTTCTTT; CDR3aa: CASSIEPDRVNTEAFF
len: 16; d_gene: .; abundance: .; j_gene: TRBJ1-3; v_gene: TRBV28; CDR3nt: TGTGCCAGCAGTTTAGGGCAGGGGACCTCTGGAAACACCATATATTTT; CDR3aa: CASSLGQGTSGNTIYF
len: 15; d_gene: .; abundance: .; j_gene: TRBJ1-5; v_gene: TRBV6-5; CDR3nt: TGTGCCAGCAAGAGGGAGGGACGGGAAAATCAGCCCCAGCATTTT; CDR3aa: CASKREGRENQPQHF
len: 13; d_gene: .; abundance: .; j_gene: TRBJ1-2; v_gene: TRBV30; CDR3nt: TGTGCCTGGAGTAGGCAGGACTTGGGAGGCTACACCTTC; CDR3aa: CAWSRQDLGGYTF
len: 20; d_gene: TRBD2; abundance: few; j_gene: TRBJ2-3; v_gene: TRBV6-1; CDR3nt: TGTGCCAGCAGTGGACGGACAGGGGGAGGACTAGCGGGAGCGTCAGATACGCAGTATTTT; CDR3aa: CASSGRTGGGLAGASDTQYF
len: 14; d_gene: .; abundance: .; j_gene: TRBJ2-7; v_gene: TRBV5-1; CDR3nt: TGCGCCAGCAGCTGGGACTCCTACTCCTACGAGCAGTACTTC; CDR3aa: CASSWDSYSYEQYF
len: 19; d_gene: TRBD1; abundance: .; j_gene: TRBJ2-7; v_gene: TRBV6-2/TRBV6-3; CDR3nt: TGTGCCAGCAGTAACAACCCACAGGGGGCCATCCTCGATCGCTACGAGCAGTACTTC; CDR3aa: CASSNNPQGAILDRYEQYF
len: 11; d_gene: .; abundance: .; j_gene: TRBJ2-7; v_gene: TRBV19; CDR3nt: TGTGCCAGTGGGGCCTTCTACGAGCAGTACTTC; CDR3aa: CASGAFYEQYF